The sequence of this T cell receptor beta chain was determined in a study of T and B cells in COVID-19 patients. Each TRB amplification used about 250-550 ng of genomic DNA from blood. Multiplex PCR with BIOMED2 TRB-A/B primer pools amplified TRB rearrangements. TCRdb ran MiXCR on the multiplex PCR reads and lists one entry per CDR3 protein. The sample consists of 5,500 to 8,000 distinct CDR3 sequences, about a third of them appearing once. The CDR3 runs 13 residues. Trimming cost V 1 base and J 6 bases, with 11 bases left between them. In germline, CDR1 is SGHNT, CDR2 YYREEE (reference sequence). This TCR derives from a human donor who had recovered from COVID-19. The material sequenced was blood. The chain uses TRBV5-4 and TRBJ2-7, with D unclear. CDR3 sequence reads: CASSLKVGLEQYF. DNA for the CDR3: TGTGCCAGCAGCTTGAAGGTAGGGCTCGAGCAGTACTTC.